This T cell receptor beta chain was sequenced during a study of identical twins (TCRdb year 2016). Notes on the research overall: To test whether fetal clonotypes persist, the study used deep sequencing on TCR alpha and beta repertoires from monozygotic twins, unrelated adults of various ages, and cord blood. To rule out contamination, replicate twin experiments were performed at different times with different library preparation protocols.

The paper's findings and limits, for the study overall: Compared with coincidental sharing between unrelated individuals, out-of-frame TCR alpha sequences shared between twins showed an excess of sequences with low generation probability. Abundant cord blood beta clonotypes carried fewer insertions; young adult naive repertoires showed a weaker similar trend, while memory repertoires showed none. Because the same donors could not be followed over many years, the conclusions relied on cross-sectional statistical analysis. Zero-insertion analyses could be partly confounded by invariant T cells such as MAIT and iNKT, although diverse VJ usage argued against such confounding for most clonotypes. The excess sharing between twins in beta out-of-frame sequences was weaker because fewer shared sequences reduced the signal-to-noise ratio. Recombination models systematically underestimated out-of-frame TCR alpha sharing in monozygotic twins but agreed with sharing between unrelated individuals.

Every donor was a healthy Caucasian. Three unrelated non-twin adults were additionally sequenced: a male aged 18 to 30, a male aged 50 to 60 and a female aged 50 to 60. Miltenyi CD45RO+ enrichment and human naive T-cell isolation kits were used to isolate memory (CD45RO+) and naive T cells from PBMC. Notes on this clonotype: Its antigen target is currently unknown. The input lacks base qualities; no much larger clone sits a single base away.

The method behind the library was 5' RACE. Sequencing was performed on an Illumina HiSeq 2000. Template switching introduced a universal primer binding site; the final cDNA contained a unique molecular identifier, enabling accurate counting of TCR cDNA molecules. First-strand cDNA for TCR alpha and beta chains was synthesized from specific primers in the conserved constant-segment region. To control for contamination, every cDNA library was double barcoded, receiving both a SMART-Mk sample barcode and Illumina barcodes. Two successive PCR steps introduced TruSeq adapter sequences along with Illumina sample barcodes. Sequencing of the TCR alpha and beta cDNA libraries was done on the Illumina HiSeq platform using custom primers. The paper's processing steps were these. Unique molecular identifiers were extracted from raw reads with MiGEC, and CDR3 positions were determined with MiXCR. For each individual, recombination models were inferred using an EM algorithm with the repgenHMM and IGoR tools. The analysis of shared clonotypes was done with the tcR package in R, with sharing normalized by the product of cloneset sizes. To study raw recombination free of thymic and clonal selection effects, out-of-frame nonproductive sequences were analyzed. The public reads were quality trimmed at Q25 with fastp and then assembled into clones with MiXCR by TCRdb, keeping productive beta chains. Rows with a matching CDR3 protein are joined into one entry that keeps the most common DNA and genes. TCRdb, rather than the study authors, made the V and J calls. Recorded for this sample are a few hundred thousand distinct CDR3 sequences; 15% to 20% of them occurred a single time. The top ten hold roughly 12% of the sample.

Inclusive of the bounding cysteine and phenylalanine, the CDR3 is 15 residues long. Just CDR3 DNA is preserved here, 45 bases in frame from base 1. The CDR1 and CDR2 encoded by the germline V gene are MDHEN and SYDVKM. V was cut back by 2 bases and J by 6 bases, leaving a gap of 16 bases between them. The receptor was isolated from a middle-aged man in good health. The sequencing input was naive T cells sorted from blood. The cell subset or site tag for this specimen amounts to: cells isolated with a human naive T-cell isolation kit. The rearrangement combines TRBV28 with TRBJ1-1; perhaps TRBD1 is the D gene, with 6 bases matching. The DNA sequence is TGTGCCAGCAGTTTAGGAGGGGGTGGAGGGTCTGAAGCTTTCTTT. This is translated as CASSLGGGGGSEAFF.